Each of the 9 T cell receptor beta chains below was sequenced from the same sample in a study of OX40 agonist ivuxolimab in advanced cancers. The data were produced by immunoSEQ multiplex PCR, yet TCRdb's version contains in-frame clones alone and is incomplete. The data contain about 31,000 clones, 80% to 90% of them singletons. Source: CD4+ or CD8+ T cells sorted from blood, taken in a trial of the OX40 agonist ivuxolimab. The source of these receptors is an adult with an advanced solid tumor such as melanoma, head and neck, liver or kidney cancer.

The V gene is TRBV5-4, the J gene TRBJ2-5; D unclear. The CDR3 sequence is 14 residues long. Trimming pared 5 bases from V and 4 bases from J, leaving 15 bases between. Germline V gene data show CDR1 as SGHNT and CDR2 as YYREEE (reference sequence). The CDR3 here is CASRSGSTTETQYF. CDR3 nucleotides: TGTGCCAGCAGGTCTGGGTCTACCACAGAGACCCAGTACTTC.

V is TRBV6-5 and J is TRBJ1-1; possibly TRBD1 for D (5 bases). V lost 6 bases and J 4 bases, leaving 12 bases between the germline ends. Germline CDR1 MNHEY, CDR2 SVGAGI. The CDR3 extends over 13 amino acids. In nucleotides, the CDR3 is TGTGCCAGCAGCCCTGACAGATCCACTGAAGCTTTCTTT. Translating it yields CASSPDRSTEAFF.

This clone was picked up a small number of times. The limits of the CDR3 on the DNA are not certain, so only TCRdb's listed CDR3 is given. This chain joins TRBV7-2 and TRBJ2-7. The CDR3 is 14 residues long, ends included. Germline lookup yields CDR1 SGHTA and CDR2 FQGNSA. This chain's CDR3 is CASSLFLFTYEQYF.

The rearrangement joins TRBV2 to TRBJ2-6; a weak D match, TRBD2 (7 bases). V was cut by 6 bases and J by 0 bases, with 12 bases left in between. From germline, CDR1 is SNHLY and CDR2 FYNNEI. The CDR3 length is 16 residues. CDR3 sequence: CASRRGQTSGANVLTF. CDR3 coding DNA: TGTGCCAGCAGGCGGGGGCAAACCTCTGGGGCCAACGTCCTGACTTTC.

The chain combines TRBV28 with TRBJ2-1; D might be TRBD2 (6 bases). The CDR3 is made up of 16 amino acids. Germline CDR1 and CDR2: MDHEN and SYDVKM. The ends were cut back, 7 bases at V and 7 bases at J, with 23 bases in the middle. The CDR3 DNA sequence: TGTGCCAGCACCCCGCGGGGCCGATGGGGGAGGAATGAGCAGTTCTTC. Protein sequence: CASTPRGRWGRNEQFF.

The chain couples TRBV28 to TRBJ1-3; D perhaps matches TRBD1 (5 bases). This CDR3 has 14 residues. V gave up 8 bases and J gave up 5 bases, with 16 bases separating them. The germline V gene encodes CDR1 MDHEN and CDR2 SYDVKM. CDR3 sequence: CASLFTGIRNTIYF. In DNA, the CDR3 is TGTGCCAGCCTCTTTACAGGCATTCGAAACACCATATATTTT.

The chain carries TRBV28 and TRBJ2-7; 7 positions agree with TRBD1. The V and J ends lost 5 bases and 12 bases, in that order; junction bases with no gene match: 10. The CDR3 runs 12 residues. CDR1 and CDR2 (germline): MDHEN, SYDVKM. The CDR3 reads CASSLPGQIMYF. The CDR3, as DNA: TGTGCCAGCAGTCTACCGGGACAGATAATGTACTTC. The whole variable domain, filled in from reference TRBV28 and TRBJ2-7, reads DVKVTQSSRYLVKRTGEKVFLECVQDMDHENMFWYRQDPGLGLRLIYFSYDVKMKEKGDIPEGYSVSREKKERFSLILESASTNQTSMYLCASSLPGQIMYFGPGTRLTVT.

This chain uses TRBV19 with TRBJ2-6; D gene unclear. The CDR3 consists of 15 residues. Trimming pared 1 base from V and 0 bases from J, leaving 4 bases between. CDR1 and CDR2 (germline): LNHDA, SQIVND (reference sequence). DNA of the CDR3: TGTGCCAGTAGTATAGGAGACTCTGGGGCCAACGTCCTGACTTTC. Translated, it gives CASSIGDSGANVLTF.

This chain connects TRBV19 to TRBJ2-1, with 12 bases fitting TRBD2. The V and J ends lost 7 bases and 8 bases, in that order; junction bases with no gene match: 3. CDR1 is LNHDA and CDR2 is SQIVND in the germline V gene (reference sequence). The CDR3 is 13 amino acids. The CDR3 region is CASKASGRDEQFF. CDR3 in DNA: TGTGCCAGTAAGGCTAGCGGGAGGGATGAGCAGTTCTTC.